A single count supports the clone carrying this TCR beta chain. Its antigen is not identified. Germline CDR1 and CDR2: KGHDR and SFDVKD. V lost 0 bases and J lost 6; bases outside the gene matches: 6. The CDR3 sequence is 16 residues long. The data originate from a study of T cell responses to AZD1222 COVID-19 vaccine. Study-wide points: Only six people who got AZD1222 tested seropositive at baseline. Mostly white British, mostly female donors; authors suggested clonal diversity may be underestimated. Spike-spanning, vaccine-associated CD4 TCRs were dominant at 160-218 and 743-854. Repertoire sampling happened only post peak T cell response.

The method was immunoSEQ multiplex PCR; TCRdb's version includes in-frame clones alone and lacks a portion of them. Found here are 120,000 or so clones, 75% to 95% of them singletons; the top ten hold 5% to 6.5%. The starting material was peripheral blood, obtained on day 0 of AZD1222 vaccination. This TCR was sampled from an adult in good health. This rearrangement joins TRBV24-1 to TRBJ2-1; TRBD1 agrees at 8 bases. CDR3 DNA: TGTGCCACCAGTGATTTGCTCCCGACAGGGGTCAATGAGCAGTTCTTC. Translated: CATSDLLPTGVNEQFF.